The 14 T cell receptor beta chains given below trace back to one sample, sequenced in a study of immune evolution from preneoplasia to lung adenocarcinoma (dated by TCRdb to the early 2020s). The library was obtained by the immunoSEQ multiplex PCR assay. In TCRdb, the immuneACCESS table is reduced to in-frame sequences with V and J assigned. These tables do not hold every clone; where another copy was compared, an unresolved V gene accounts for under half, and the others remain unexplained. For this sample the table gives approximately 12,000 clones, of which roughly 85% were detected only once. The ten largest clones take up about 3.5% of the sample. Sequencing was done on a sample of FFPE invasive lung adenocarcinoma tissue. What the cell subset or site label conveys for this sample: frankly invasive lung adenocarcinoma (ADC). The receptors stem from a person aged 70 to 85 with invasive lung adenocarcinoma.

CDR3 sequence reads: CASSRGTIQETQYF. The CDR3 DNA reads TGTGCCAGCAGCCGAGGTACCATACAAGAGACCCAGTACTTC. V and J are TRBV7-9 and TRBJ2-5; D uncertain. The CDR3 is 14 residues long. The V gene's germline CDR1 is SEHNR and CDR2 FQNEAQ (reference sequence). Trimming cost V 5 bases and J 2 bases, with 12 bases left between them.

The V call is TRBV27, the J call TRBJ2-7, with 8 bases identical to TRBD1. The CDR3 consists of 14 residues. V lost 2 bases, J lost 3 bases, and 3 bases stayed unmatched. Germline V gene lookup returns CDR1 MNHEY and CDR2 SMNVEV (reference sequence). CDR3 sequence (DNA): TGTGCCAGCAGTTTAAGGGGACAGGTCTACGAGCAGTACTTC. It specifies CASSLRGQVYEQYF.

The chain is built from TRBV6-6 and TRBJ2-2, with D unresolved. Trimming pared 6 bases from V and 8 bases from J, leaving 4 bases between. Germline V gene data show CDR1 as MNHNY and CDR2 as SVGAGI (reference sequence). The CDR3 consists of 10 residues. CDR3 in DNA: TGTGCCAGCAGACGTGGGGAGCTGTTTTTT. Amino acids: CASRRGELFF.

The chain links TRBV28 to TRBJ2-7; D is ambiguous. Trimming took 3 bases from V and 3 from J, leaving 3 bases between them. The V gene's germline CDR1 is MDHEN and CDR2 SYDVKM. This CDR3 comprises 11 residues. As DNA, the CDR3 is TGTGCCAGCAGTTTGTACTACGAGCAGTACTTC. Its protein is CASSLYYEQYF.

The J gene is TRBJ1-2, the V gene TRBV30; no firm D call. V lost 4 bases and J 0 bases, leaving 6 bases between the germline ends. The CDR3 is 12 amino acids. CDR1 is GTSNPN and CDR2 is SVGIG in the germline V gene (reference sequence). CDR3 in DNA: TGTGCCTGGACAGGATCTAACTATGGCTACACCTTC. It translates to CAWTGSNYGYTF.

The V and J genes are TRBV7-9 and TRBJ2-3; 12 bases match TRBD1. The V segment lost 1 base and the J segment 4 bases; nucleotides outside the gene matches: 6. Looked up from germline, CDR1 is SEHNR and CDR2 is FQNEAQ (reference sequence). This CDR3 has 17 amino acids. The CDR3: CASSLGVGTGGADTQYF. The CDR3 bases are TGTGCCAGCAGCTTAGGCGTCGGGACAGGGGGCGCAGATACGCAGTATTTT.

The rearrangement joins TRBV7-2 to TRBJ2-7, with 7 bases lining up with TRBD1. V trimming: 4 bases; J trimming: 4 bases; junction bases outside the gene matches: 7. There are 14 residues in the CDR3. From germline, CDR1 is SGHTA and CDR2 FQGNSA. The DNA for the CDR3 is TGTGCCAGCAGCTCTCCGGGACAGACATACGAGCAGTACTTC. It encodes CASSSPGQTYEQYF.

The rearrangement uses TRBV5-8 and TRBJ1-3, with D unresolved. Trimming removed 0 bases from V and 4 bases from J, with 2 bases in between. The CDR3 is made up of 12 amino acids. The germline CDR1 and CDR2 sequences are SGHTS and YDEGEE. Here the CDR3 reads CASSLAGNTIYF. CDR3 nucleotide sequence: TGTGCCAGCAGCTTGGCGGGAAACACCATATATTTT. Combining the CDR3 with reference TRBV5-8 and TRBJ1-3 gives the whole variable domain EAGVTQSPTHLIKTRGQQATLRCSPISGHTSVYWYQQALGLGLQFLLWYDEGEERNRGNFPPRFSGRQFPNYSSELNVNALELEDSALYLCASSLAGNTIYFGEGSWLTVV.

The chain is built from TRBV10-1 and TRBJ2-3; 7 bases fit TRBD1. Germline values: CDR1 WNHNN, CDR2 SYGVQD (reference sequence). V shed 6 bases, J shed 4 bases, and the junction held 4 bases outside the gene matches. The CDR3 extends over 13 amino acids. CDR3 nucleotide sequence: TGCGCCAGCAGACAGGGGCCGGCAGATACGCAGTATTTT. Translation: CASRQGPADTQYF.

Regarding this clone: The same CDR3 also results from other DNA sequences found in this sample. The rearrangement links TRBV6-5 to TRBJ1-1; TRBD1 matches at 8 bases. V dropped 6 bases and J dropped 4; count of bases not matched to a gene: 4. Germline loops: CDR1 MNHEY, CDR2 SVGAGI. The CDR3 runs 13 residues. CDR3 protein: CASSYGQGTEAFF. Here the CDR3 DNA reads TGTGCCAGCAGCTATGGACAGGGCACTGAAGCTTTCTTT.

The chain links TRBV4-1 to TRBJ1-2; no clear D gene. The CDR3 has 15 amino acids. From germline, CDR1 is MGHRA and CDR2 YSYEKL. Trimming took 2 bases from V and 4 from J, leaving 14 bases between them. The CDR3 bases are TGCGCCAGCAGCCAACCTTTGACCGTTAGCTATGGCTACACCTTC. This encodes CASSQPLTVSYGYTF.

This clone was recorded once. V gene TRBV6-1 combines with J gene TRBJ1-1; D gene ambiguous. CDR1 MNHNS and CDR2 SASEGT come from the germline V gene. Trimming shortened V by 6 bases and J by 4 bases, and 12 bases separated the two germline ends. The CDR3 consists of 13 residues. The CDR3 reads CASRLQVGTEAFF. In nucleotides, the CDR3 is TGTGCCAGCAGATTGCAGGTGGGCACTGAAGCTTTCTTT.

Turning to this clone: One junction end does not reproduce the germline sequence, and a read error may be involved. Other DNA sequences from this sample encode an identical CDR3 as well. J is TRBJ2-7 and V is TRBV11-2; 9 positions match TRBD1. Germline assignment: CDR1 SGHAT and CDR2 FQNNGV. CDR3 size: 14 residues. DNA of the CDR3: TGTGCCAGCAGCTTAGGACAGGGGGACTACGAACAGTACTTC. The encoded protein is CASSLGQGDYEQYF. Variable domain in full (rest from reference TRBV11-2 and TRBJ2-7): EAGVAQSPRYKIIEKRQSVAFWCNPISGHATLYWYQQILGQGPKLLIQFQNNGVVDDSQLPKDRFSAERLKGVDSTLKIQPAKLEDSAVYLCASSLGQGDYEQYFGPGTRLTVT.

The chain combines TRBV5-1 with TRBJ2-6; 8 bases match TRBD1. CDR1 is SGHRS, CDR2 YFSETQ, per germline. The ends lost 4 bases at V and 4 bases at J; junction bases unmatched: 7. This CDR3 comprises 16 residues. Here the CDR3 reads CASSLQGAGGANVLTF. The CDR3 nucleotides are TGCGCCAGCAGCCTTCAGGGGGCGGGCGGGGCCAACGTCCTGACTTTC.